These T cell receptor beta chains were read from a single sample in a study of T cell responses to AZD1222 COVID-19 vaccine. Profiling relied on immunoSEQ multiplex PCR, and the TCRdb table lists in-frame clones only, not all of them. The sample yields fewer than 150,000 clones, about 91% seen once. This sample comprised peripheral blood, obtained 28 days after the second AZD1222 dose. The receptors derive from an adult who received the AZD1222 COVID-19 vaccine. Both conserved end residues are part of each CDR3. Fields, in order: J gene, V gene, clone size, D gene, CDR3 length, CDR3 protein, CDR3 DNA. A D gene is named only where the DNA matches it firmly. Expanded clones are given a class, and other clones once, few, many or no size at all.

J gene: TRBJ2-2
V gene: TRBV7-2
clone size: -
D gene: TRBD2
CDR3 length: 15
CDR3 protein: CASSQRLAVTGELFF
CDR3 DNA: TGTGCCAGCAGTCAGAGACTAGCCGTAACCGGGGAGCTGTTTTTT

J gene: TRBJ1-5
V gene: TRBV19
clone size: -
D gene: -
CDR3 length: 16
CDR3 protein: CASSIDGSEDHQPQHF
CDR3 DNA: TGTGCCAGTAGTATAGATGGGTCAGAGGACCATCAGCCCCAGCATTTT

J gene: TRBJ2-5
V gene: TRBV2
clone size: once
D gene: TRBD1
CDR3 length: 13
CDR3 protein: CASSGTVEETQYF
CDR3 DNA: TGTGCCAGCAGCGGGACAGTCGAAGAGACCCAGTACTTC

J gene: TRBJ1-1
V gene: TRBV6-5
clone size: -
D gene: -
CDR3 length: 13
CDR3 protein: CASRVSWDQGWFF
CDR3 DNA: TGTGCCAGCAGGGTATCGTGGGACCAGGGGTGGTTCTTT

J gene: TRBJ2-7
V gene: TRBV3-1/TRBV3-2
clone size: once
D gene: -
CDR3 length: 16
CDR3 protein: CASSPRTATLTYEQYF
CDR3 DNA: TGTGCCAGCAGCCCTCGGACAGCGACATTGACCTACGAGCAGTACTTC

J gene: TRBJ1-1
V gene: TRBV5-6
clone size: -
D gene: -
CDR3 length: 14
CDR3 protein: CASSSGGRGTEAFF
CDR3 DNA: TGTGCCAGCAGCTCAGGCGGCAGGGGTACTGAAGCTTTCTTT

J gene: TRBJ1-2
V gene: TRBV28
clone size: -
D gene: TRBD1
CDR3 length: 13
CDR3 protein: CASSSGTGGGYTF
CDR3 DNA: TGTGCCAGCAGCTCCGGGACAGGGGGTGGCTACACCTTC

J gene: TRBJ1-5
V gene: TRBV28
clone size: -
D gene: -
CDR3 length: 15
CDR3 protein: CASSPRGGVGQPQHF
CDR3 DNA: TGTGCCAGCAGTCCCCGCGGTGGGGTAGGTCAGCCCCAGCATTTT

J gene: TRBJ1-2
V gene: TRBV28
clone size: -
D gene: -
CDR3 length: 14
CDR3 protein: CASSPRGDVYGYTF
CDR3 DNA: TGTGCCAGCAGTCCCCGAGGGGACGTCTATGGCTACACCTTC

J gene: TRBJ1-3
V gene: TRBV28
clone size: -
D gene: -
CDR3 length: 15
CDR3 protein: CASVSAGHSGNTIYF
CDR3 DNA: TGTGCCAGCGTCTCCGCGGGGCACAGCGGAAACACCATATATTTT